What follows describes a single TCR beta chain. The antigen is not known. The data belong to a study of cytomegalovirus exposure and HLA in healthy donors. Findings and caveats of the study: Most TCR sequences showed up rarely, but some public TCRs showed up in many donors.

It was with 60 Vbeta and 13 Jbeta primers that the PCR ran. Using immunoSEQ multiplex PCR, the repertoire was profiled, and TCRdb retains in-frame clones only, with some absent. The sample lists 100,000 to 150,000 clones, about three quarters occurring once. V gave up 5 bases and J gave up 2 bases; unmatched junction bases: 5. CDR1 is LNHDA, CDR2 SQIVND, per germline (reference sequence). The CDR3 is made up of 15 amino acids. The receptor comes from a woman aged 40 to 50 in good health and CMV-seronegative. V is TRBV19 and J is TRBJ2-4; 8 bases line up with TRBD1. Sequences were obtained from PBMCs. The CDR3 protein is CASSPGGASKNIQYF. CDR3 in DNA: TGTGCCAGTAGTCCAGGGGGCGCATCCAAAAACATTCAGTACTTC. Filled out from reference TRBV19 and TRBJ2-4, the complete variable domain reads DGGITQSPKYLFRKEGQNVTLSCEQNLNHDAMYWYRQDPGQGLRLIYYSQIVNDFQKGDIAEGYSVSREKKESFPLTVTSAQKNPTAFYLCASSPGGASKNIQYFGAGTRLSVL.